This TCR beta chain originates from a study of shared clonotypes between healthy human individuals. Naive CD8 cells lacked CD45RO, underwent positive selection for CCR7 and left out terminally differentiated effector memory CD45RA+ cells. Nashville, Tennessee was home to all donors, who were Caucasian adults. Trimming stripped 6 bases from V and 4 bases from J, with 12 bases between. This CDR3 has 13 residues. Per the germline V gene, CDR1 is LNHDA and CDR2 is SQIVND (reference sequence). Assay used: immunoSEQ multiplex PCR; TCRdb lists only in-frame clones, some missing. The sample shows about 2,100,000 clones, about 92% of them seen only once. Findings and caveats of the study: Across subsets, estimated richness was generally greater for naive than for memory populations.

With respect to this clone: Its antigen is as yet unknown.

The receptor comes from a man younger than 30 in good health. Some clones in this sample may be carry-over from other donors' samples. The chain links TRBV19 to TRBJ1-1, with a tentative D call TRBD1 (6 bases). The sequenced material came from naive CD8+ T cells from PBMCs. In nucleotides, the CDR3 is TGTGCCAGTAGCAAATCAGGGGCCACTGAAGCTTTCTTT. Its protein product is CASSKSGATEAFF. Variable domain in full (rest from reference TRBV19 and TRBJ1-1): DGGITQSPKYLFRKEGQNVTLSCEQNLNHDAMYWYRQDPGQGLRLIYYSQIVNDFQKGDIAEGYSVSREKKESFPLTVTSAQKNPTAFYLCASSKSGATEAFFGQGTRLTVV.